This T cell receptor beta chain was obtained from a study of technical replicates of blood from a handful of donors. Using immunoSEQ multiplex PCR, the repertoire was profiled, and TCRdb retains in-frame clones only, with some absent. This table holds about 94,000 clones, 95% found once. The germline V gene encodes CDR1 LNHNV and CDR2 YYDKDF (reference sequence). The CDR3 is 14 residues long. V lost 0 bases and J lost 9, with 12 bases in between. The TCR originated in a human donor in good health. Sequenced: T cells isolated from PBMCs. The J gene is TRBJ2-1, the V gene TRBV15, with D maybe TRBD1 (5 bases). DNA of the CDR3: TGTGCCACCAGCAGAGATCACTACAGGACTGAGCAGTTCTTC. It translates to CATSRDHYRTEQFF.